The sequence of this T cell receptor beta chain was determined in a study of control samples from healthy donors and cancer patients. In its sample, this clone was seen once. Trimming cost V 4 bases and J 3 bases, with 14 bases left between them. Germline assignment: CDR1 SGHRS and CDR2 YFSETQ. The CDR3 totals 14 residues. Libraries were prepared by immunoSEQ multiplex PCR; TCRdb keeps only in-frame clonotypes and omits some of them. The sample has roughly 86,000 clones, roughly nine tenths seen once. This sequence originates from a man aged 30 to 39 in good health. The chain carries TRBV5-1 and TRBJ2-7, with a tentative D call TRBD2 (6 bases). Source material: blood. CDR3 DNA: TGCGCCAGCAGCCCCGGGACTCTTATCTACGAGCAGTACTTC. This translates into CASSPGTLIYEQYF. The full variable domain, in which reference TRBV5-1 and TRBJ2-7 provide the parts outside the CDR3, is KAGVTQTPRYLIKTRGQQVTLSCSPISGHRSVSWYQQTPGQGLQFLFEYFSETQRNKGNFPGRFSGRQFSNSRSEMNVSTLELGDSALYLCASSPGTLIYEQYFGPGTRLTVT.